This T cell receptor (beta chain) was sequenced during a study of blood T cell repertoires in COVID-19. Study overall: Collection of acute and convalescent COVID-19 samples took place in the United States, Italy and Spain.

Assay: immunoSEQ multiplex PCR; the TCRdb copy retains only in-frame clones and omits some. This sample has 200,000 to 300,000 clones; 80% to 90% occur once, and the top ten carry approximately 2%. CDR1 SQVTM and CDR2 ANQGSEA come from the germline V gene. The CDR3 extends over 12 amino acids. Deletions cut 4 bases from V and 3 bases from J, with 10 bases between. Sequenced input: peripheral blood. The receptor's source is a man in his forties or fifties who had recovered from COVID-19. The genes are TRBV29-1 and TRBJ2-7, with D possibly TRBD1 on 6 matching bases. In DNA, the CDR3 is TGCAGCGTTGGACAGGCTTACTACGAGCAGTACTTC. Its translation: CSVGQAYYEQYF.